This T cell receptor (beta chain) was recorded in a study of T cell responses to AZD1222 COVID-19 vaccine. Study summary: Second doses that came at about 4 or about 12 weeks were put together.

About this clone itself: The antigen is not known.

Overall study findings and caveats: It was only a handful of AZD1222 recipients who were seropositive at baseline.

Clones were sequenced by immunoSEQ multiplex PCR, and TCRdb holds only the in-frame ones, with some missing. The table includes fewer than 200,000 clones, approximately 92% detected once. In germline, CDR1 is DFQATT, CDR2 SNEGSKA (reference sequence). The CDR3 totals 11 residues. Trimming stripped 3 bases from V and 18 bases from J, with 15 bases between. The sequence was obtained from an adult in good health. This sample comprised peripheral blood, obtained on day 0 of AZD1222 vaccination. V and J are TRBV20-1 and TRBJ1-6; possibly TRBD1 for D (6 bases). The CDR3 spells CSASGGPLNHF. As DNA, the CDR3 is TGCAGTGCTAGTGGGGGGCCGCTCAACCACTTT.